This TCR beta chain was sequenced during a study of shared clonotypes between healthy human individuals. Whole-study findings and limits: Naive subsets, compared against memory subsets, generally had larger estimated richness values.

The genomic DNA of each subset was split evenly across several immunoSEQ plates. Sequencing was performed with immunoSEQ multiplex PCR; in TCRdb, only in-frame clones are kept and a portion is missing. The repertoire holds around 350,000 clones, with roughly 80% as singletons. V lost 2 bases and J 7 bases, leaving 21 bases between the germline ends. The CDR3 consists of 16 residues. Germline lookup yields CDR1 SGHTA and CDR2 FQGNSA. In regard to this clone: No antigen is known for it.

The TCR sequence derives from a man aged 25-45 years in good health. What was sequenced was memory CD4+ T cells sorted from blood. Noted subset: CD45RA-negative fraction. The J gene is TRBJ2-7, the V gene TRBV7-2; possibly TRBD2 for D (6 bases). Here the CDR3 DNA reads TGTGCCAGCAGCTTATTAGGTCTGGGCGGGATGGGGGAGCAGTACTTC. Amino acids: CASSLLGLGGMGEQYF. Complete variable domain (other parts from reference TRBV7-2 and TRBJ2-7): GAGVSQSPSNKVTEKGKDVELRCDPISGHTALYWYRQSLGQGLEFLIYFQGNSAPDKSGLPSDRFSAERTGGSVSTLTIQRTQQEDSAVYLCASSLLGLGGMGEQYFGPGTRLTVT.